Listed below are T cell receptor beta chains from one sample, sequenced in a study of blood T cell repertoires in COVID-19. Profiling relied on immunoSEQ multiplex PCR, and the TCRdb table lists in-frame clones only, not all of them. The sample lists 140,000 to 150,000 clones, 65% to 85% occurring once. The sequencing sample was made of peripheral blood. These receptors were taken from a woman aged 60 to 75 with acute or convalescent COVID-19. The CDR3 runs from the conserved cysteine through the conserved F or W. D genes are given only for firm matches. A clone size is listed for some rows: how often the clone was seen (once, few, many), or a class if it is expanded.

cdr3_aa	cdr3_nt	d_call	v_call	j_call	clone_size
CASSSSGRAGNEQFF	TGTGCCAGCAGTTCTAGCGGGAGGGCCGGTAATGAGCAGTTCTTC	TRBD2	TRBV6-6	TRBJ2-1	-
CASSSGQGNLLAKNIQYF	TGTGCCAGCAGCTCCGGACAGGGAAATCTTTTAGCCAAAAACATTCAGTACTTC	TRBD1	TRBV27	TRBJ2-4	-
CASSPWTSSVYNEQFF	TGTGCCAGCAGCCCATGGACTAGCAGTGTGTACAATGAGCAGTTCTTC	TRBD2	TRBV28	TRBJ2-1	-
CASSKNGLTRGSYEQYF	TGTGCCAGCAGCAAAAATGGCCTTACCAGGGGCTCCTACGAGCAGTACTTC	-	TRBV13	TRBJ2-7	-
CASSAARDKLTVDTEAFF	TGTGCCAGTAGTGCCGCGAGGGACAAATTGACCGTGGACACTGAAGCTTTCTTT	-	TRBV19	TRBJ1-1	few
CATSREIRQPQHF	TGTGCCACCAGCAGAGAAATCCGTCAGCCCCAGCATTTT	-	TRBV15	TRBJ1-5	-
CASSPHPGGGNSPLHF	TGTGCCAGCAGCCCCCACCCAGGTGGTGGGAATTCACCCCTCCACTTT	-	TRBV11-2	TRBJ1-6	-
CASRPGGSYNEQFF	TGCGCCAGCAGACCGGGGGGATCCTACAATGAGCAGTTCTTC	TRBD2	TRBV5-1	TRBJ2-1	once
CASSLVSSGRSSYNEQFF	TGTGCCAGCAGCCTTGTCTCTAGCGGCCGTAGCTCCTACAATGAGCAGTTCTTC	TRBD2	TRBV7-8	TRBJ2-1	-
CASTSPRAGIFPDTQYF	TGTGCCAGCACCAGTCCAAGAGCGGGAATCTTCCCGGATACGCAGTATTTT	TRBD2	TRBV27	TRBJ2-3	-